The 8 T cell receptor beta chains presented below share a single source sample, sequenced in a study of shared clonotypes between healthy human individuals. Measured with immunoSEQ multiplex PCR; TCRdb has only the in-frame clones, and not every one. The table has some 510,000 clones, less than 85% seen once; the top ten hold under 15%. Source material: PBMCs. All receptors derive from a middle-aged woman in good health. Some clones in this sample may be carry-over from other donors' samples.

Here the CDR3 DNA reads TGTGCCATCAGTGAGTCGCGGGGGCGAGAGACCCAGTACTTC. The encoded protein is CAISESRGRETQYF. The J gene is TRBJ2-5, the V gene TRBV10-3, with TRBD2 as a possible D gene (7 bases). Trimming took off 0 bases at V and 4 bases at J, with 9 bases between the two ends. CDR1 ENHRY and CDR2 SYGVKD come from the germline V gene. This CDR3 has 14 residues.

A single count supports this clone. This rearrangement joins TRBV11-2 to TRBJ2-1; 8 bases match TRBD2. This CDR3 region has 16 residues. J was trimmed by 6 bases and V by 1 base; bases with no gene match: 8. Germline V gene data show CDR1 as SGHAT and CDR2 as FQNNGV. For the CDR3, the DNA is TGTGCCAGCAGCTTAGTCGGGGGGGCCCTCCTCAATGAGCAGTTCTTC. The encoded protein is CASSLVGGALLNEQFF.

J is TRBJ2-3 and V is TRBV4-2, with D perhaps TRBD2 (6 bases). This CDR3 contains 14 residues. Germline-derived CDR1 and CDR2 are LGHNA and YNFKEQ. Trimming cost V 3 bases and J 7 bases, with 14 bases left between them. CDR3 in DNA: TGTGCCAGCAGCCAGGCTCACCGGGAGCATACGCAGTATTTT. It codes for CASSQAHREHTQYF.

V is TRBV5-4 and J is TRBJ2-7; maybe TRBD2 (6 bases). The germline CDR1 and CDR2 sequences are SGHNT and YYREEE (reference sequence). Deletions cut 4 bases from V and 2 bases from J, with 19 bases between. This CDR3 region has 16 residues. This CDR3 reads CASSQDWASATYEQYF. The CDR3 nucleotides read TGTGCCAGCAGCCAAGATTGGGCTAGCGCCACCTACGAGCAGTACTTC. The complete variable domain, with remaining parts taken from reference TRBV5-4 and TRBJ2-7, reads ETGVTQSPTHLIKTRGQQVTLRCSSQSGHNTVSWYQQALGQGPQFIFQYYREEENGRGNFPPRFSGLQFPNYSSELNVNALELDDSALYLCASSQDWASATYEQYFGPGTRLTVT.

CDR3 in amino acids: CASTDLIRTDTQYF. CDR3 bases: TGTGCCAGCACCGATCTGATACGAACAGATACGCAGTATTTT. The chain joins TRBV5-5 to TRBJ2-3; D gene ambiguous. Per the germline V gene, CDR1 is SGHKS and CDR2 is YYEKEE (reference sequence). This CDR3 has 14 amino acids. Trimming removed 6 bases from V and 3 bases from J, with 14 bases in between.

Notes on this clone: Other nucleotide sequences in the sample specify the same CDR3. The V call is TRBV28, the J call TRBJ2-7; TRBD2 matches 13 bases. The CDR3 has 14 residues. The V segment lost 6 bases and the J segment 3 bases; nucleotides outside the gene matches: 2. The germline gives CDR1 MDHEN, CDR2 SYDVKM. CDR3 protein: CASRRTSGSYEQYF. The CDR3 DNA is TGTGCCAGCAGAAGGACTAGCGGGAGCTACGAGCAGTACTTC.

The gene calls are TRBV9 and TRBJ2-2; D remains unclear. Germline values: CDR1 SGDLS, CDR2 YYNGEE. CDR3 length equals 15 residues. The V and J ends lost 1 base and 2 bases respectively, with 9 bases between them. CDR3 amino acids: CASSVRLDNTGELFF. CDR3 sequence (DNA): TGTGCCAGCAGCGTACGCCTAGATAACACCGGGGAGCTGTTTTTT.

In its sample, this clone was seen many times. The chain combines TRBV18 with TRBJ2-1, with D perhaps matching TRBD2 (11 bases). CDR3 length: 16 amino acids. Trimming left V 2 bases short and J 8 bases short, with 19 bases between. Germline V gene sequence: CDR1 KGHSH, CDR2 LQKENI. The CDR3 DNA follows: TGTGCCAGCTCACCAGCGACTAGCGGGACAGGGGATGAGCAGTTCTTC. This translates into CASSPATSGTGDEQFF.